What follows are 26 T cell receptor beta chains derived from one specimen sequenced in a study of regulatory T cells in long-lasting Graves disease. Assembly of TCR beta libraries relied on iRepertoire HTBI primers together with Arm-PCR of CDR3 regions. TCRdb itself ran the multiplex PCR reads through MiXCR, one entry per CDR3 protein. Of around 500,000 distinct CDR3 sequences in the sample, approximately 13% are singletons; the top ten hold roughly a tenth. Time point defined: newly diagnosed GD, antithyroid drugs for less than 3 months. From PBMCs, RNA was extracted and then used to make the TCR library. Another study also made use of these data, one on T cells in Graves' hyperthyroidism and ophthalmopathy.

This material consisted of peripheral blood mononuclear cells (PBMCs), taken at new diagnosis, from a patient treated with antithyroid drugs. The receptors stem from a young man with Graves disease.

In this sample, this clonotype turned up a few times. The chain recombines TRBV30 with TRBJ1-3, with a possible D match to TRBD1 (6 bases). Germline V gene sequence: CDR1 GTSNPN, CDR2 SVGIG (reference sequence). The CDR3 covers 12 residues. The V end lost 7 bases, the J end lost 10 bases, and 17 bases lay between the germline ends. The CDR3, as DNA: TGTGCCTACGACAGGACGGGGGTGACCATATATTTT. Its translation: CAYDRTGVTIYF.

This clonotype was observed a handful of times. The chain employs TRBV29-1 and TRBJ1-6; D is unresolved. Trimming removed 4 bases at V and 9 bases at J, with 13 bases between. The CDR3 spans 13 residues. Looked up from germline, CDR1 is SQVTM and CDR2 is ANQGSEA. CDR3 in DNA: TGCAGCGTTGCTGTGGCGAGGAGTTCACCCCTCCACTTT. Translating it yields CSVAVARSSPLHF.

V usage is TRBV3-1 and J usage is TRBJ2-3; D not certain. Germline V gene lookup returns CDR1 LGHDT and CDR2 YNNKEL (reference sequence). Trimming removed 1 base from V and 6 bases from J, with 14 bases in between. This CDR3 comprises 15 residues. The CDR3, as DNA: TGTGCCAGCAGCCAAGGGTTGGGTCTTTTGGATACGCAGTATTTT. This sequence encodes CASSQGLGLLDTQYF.

This clonotype has ten or more counts. The rearrangement uses TRBV6-2 or TRBV6-3 and TRBJ2-7, with 7 bases identical to TRBD1. CDR3 length equals 15 residues. The germline gives CDR1 MNHEY, CDR2 SVGEGT. V lost 2 bases, J lost 3 bases, and 7 bases stayed unmatched. DNA of the CDR3: TGTGCCAGCAGTTACACCGGACAGGCCTACTACGAGCAGTACTTC. Translating gives CASSYTGQAYYEQYF.

As for this clonotype: This clone may be a read error of a much larger clone one base away. This chain uses TRBV10-3 with TRBJ2-7; TRBD1 matches at 9 bases. The CDR3 loop spans 18 amino acids. Germline V CDR1 and CDR2: ENHRY, SYGVKD. CDR3 region: CAISGVSRGQGDDYEQHF. CDR3 in DNA: TGTGCCATCAGTGGAGTCTCTCGGGGACAGGGAGACGATTACGAGCAGCACTTC.

The rearrangement joins TRBV15 to TRBJ1-2; 8 positions match TRBD1. The CDR3 is made up of 17 amino acids. Germline values: CDR1 LNHNV, CDR2 YYDKDF (reference sequence). The J segment lost 3 bases and the V segment lost 5 bases, leaving 14 bases of the junction unmatched. The CDR3 bases are TGTGCCACCAGCGGACGGAGGCAGGGGGCCCCCCACTATGGCTACACCTTC. This translates into CATSGRRQGAPHYGYTF.

Comment on this clonotype: One base away lies a much larger clone, so this may be a sequencing read error. The chain is built from TRBV28 and TRBJ2-1, with D tentatively TRBD2 (6 bases). The germline V gene has CDR1 MDHEN and CDR2 SYDVKM. CDR3 length: 15 residues. The CDR3 region is CASMYLADSYNGQFF. CDR3 nucleotides: TGTGCCAGCATGTACTTAGCGGACTCCTACAATGGGCAGTTCTTC.

The chain combines TRBV9 with TRBJ2-5; D is possibly TRBD2 (7 bases). Trimming cost V 4 bases and J 4 bases, with 17 bases left between them. CDR3 length: 15 residues. Germline CDR1 and CDR2: SGDLS and YYNGEE. The CDR3, as DNA: TGTGCCAGCAGCCCTCGGGGGGCGCGACGAGAGACCCAGTACTTC. Translation gives CASSPRGARRETQYF.

This clonotype occurred a few times. The chain uses TRBV6-1 and TRBJ2-4, with 8 positions matching TRBD2. CDR1 MNHNS and CDR2 SASEGT come from the germline V gene. V shed 5 bases, J shed 0 bases, and the junction held 9 bases outside the gene matches. The CDR3 covers 17 residues. The CDR3 region is CASSLRRGDLAKNIQYF. As DNA, the CDR3 is TGTGCCAGCAGTCTTAGGCGGGGGGATTTAGCCAAAAACATTCAGTACTTC.

This clonotype was counted only a few times. This chain uses TRBV27 with TRBJ2-7; TRBD2 matches at 7 bases. The CDR3 totals 13 residues. The trim removed 2 bases at V and 6 bases at J, leaving 4 bases unmatched. From germline, CDR1 is MNHEY and CDR2 SMNVEV (reference sequence). The CDR3 DNA is TGTGCCAGCAGTTTAGAGCCGGGGGGCGAGCAGTACTTC. It yields the protein CASSLEPGGEQYF.

This clonotype was seen many times. This chain links TRBV10-3 with TRBJ1-5; possibly TRBD1 for D (5 bases). V was pared by 4 bases and J by 3 bases, with 7 bases between. CDR3 length equals 13 residues. CDR1 and CDR2 from the germline V gene are ENHRY and SYGVKD. CDR3 nucleotides: TGTGCCATCAGTGCCGGGGCCAATCAGCCCCAGCATTTT. Encoded protein: CAISAGANQPQHF.

Worth noting for this clonotype: A read error may explain this, as a much larger clone is one base away. This chain links TRBV2 with TRBJ2-1, with D possibly TRBD2 on 6 matching bases. Deletions cut 4 bases from V and 2 bases from J, with 12 bases between. Germline assignment: CDR1 SNHLY and CDR2 FYNNEI. The CDR3 runs to 15 residues. In nucleotides, the CDR3 is TGTGCCAGCAGTGGTAGTCTAGCGACCTACAATGAGCAGTTCTTC. Its protein product is CASSGSLATYNEQFF.

The sample holds many counts of this clonotype. This chain links TRBV30 with TRBJ2-5; D is possibly TRBD2 (5 bases). Trimming left V 3 bases short and J 3 bases short, with 8 bases between. The CDR3 loop spans 12 amino acids. CDR1 is GTSNPN, CDR2 SVGIG, per germline (reference sequence). CDR3 amino acids: CAWSQTKETQYF. The CDR3 DNA reads TGTGCCTGGAGCCAGACTAAAGAGACCCAGTACTTC.

This clonotype was recorded many times. This chain links TRBV11-2 with TRBJ2-1; D ambiguous. Germline values: CDR1 SGHAT, CDR2 FQNNGV. Trimming pared 0 bases from V and 6 bases from J, leaving 6 bases between. CDR3 size: 13 residues. CDR3 sequence: CASSLDTGNEQFF. CDR3 nucleotide sequence: TGTGCCAGCAGCTTAGATACGGGCAATGAGCAGTTCTTC.

This clonotype was found many times. The CDR3 is CASSYSVYEKLFF. The CDR3 DNA is TGTGCCAGCAGTTACTCGGTATATGAAAAACTGTTTTTT. The chain couples TRBV6-5 to TRBJ1-4; no firm D call. CDR3 size: 13 residues. Germline assignment: CDR1 MNHEY and CDR2 SVGAGI. Trimming pared 0 bases from V and 6 bases from J, leaving 5 bases between.

This clonotype was detected a few times. A junction boundary mismatches the germline segment, possibly from a read error. The rearrangement uses TRBV29-1 and TRBJ2-5; TRBD1 or TRBD2 may be the D gene (6 bases each). CDR1 and CDR2 (germline): SQVTM, ANQGSEA. The CDR3 runs 12 residues. The CDR3 loop reads CSVVGTGRGNDF. The CDR3 DNA reads as TGCAGCGTTGTAGGTACAGGGCGGGGAAACGACTTC. The whole variable domain, filled in from reference TRBV29-1 and TRBJ2-5, reads SAVISQKPSRDICQRGTSLTIQCQVDSQVTMMFWYRQQPGQSLTLIATANQGSEATYESGFVIDKFPISRPNLTFSTLTVSNMSPEDSSIYLCSVVGTGRGNDFGPGTRLLVL.

This clonotype was observed a few times. The chain joins TRBV19 to TRBJ2-3, with TRBD2 matching over 12 bases. The CDR3 spans 17 residues. J gave up 0 bases and V 4 bases, and 5 bases lay outside the gene matches. In germline, CDR1 is LNHDA, CDR2 SQIVND (reference sequence). The CDR3 region is CASSTGGLAGSTDTQYF. In DNA form, the CDR3 reads TGTGCCAGTAGTACCGGTGGACTAGCGGGAAGCACAGATACGCAGTATTTT.

This clonotype showed up many times. V is TRBV5-1 and J is TRBJ2-7; 7 bases map to TRBD2. CDR1 and CDR2 from the germline V gene are SGHRS and YFSETQ. This CDR3 contains 15 residues. Trimming removed 0 bases from V and 5 bases from J; junction bases left unmatched: 8. CDR3 sequence reads: CASSLASGHLHEQYF. In nucleotides, the CDR3 is TGCGCCAGCAGCTTGGCTAGCGGCCATCTCCACGAGCAGTACTTC. The complete variable domain, with remaining parts taken from reference TRBV5-1 and TRBJ2-7, reads KAGVTQTPRYLIKTRGQQVTLSCSPISGHRSVSWYQQTPGQGLQFLFEYFSETQRNKGNFPGRFSGRQFSNSRSEMNVSTLELGDSALYLCASSLASGHLHEQYFGPGTRLTVT.

This clonotype was found many times. The rearrangement links TRBV12-3 or TRBV12-4 to TRBJ2-1, with TRBD1 matching over 7 bases. V lost 6 bases to trimming and J lost 6 bases; unmatched junction nucleotides: 8. CDR3 length: 14 residues. In DNA, the CDR3 is TGTGCCAGCAGGAGGACAGGACAAGCCAATGAGCAGTTCTTC. Protein sequence: CASRRTGQANEQFF.

This clonotype was counted at least ten times. The genes are TRBV18 and TRBJ1-1; 7 nucleotides match TRBD1. The CDR3 runs 16 residues. CDR1 is KGHSH, CDR2 LQKENI, per germline. V lost 3 bases, J lost 4 bases, and 11 bases stayed unmatched. This CDR3 reads CASSPYQSRGGTEAFF. DNA of the CDR3: TGTGCCAGCTCACCGTACCAATCCAGGGGGGGCACTGAAGCTTTCTTT.

This clonotype was found many times. The chain combines TRBV2 with TRBJ2-1; either TRBD1 or TRBD2 may supply D (5 bases each). V was clipped by 6 bases and J by 0 bases, with 12 bases between them. The germline gives CDR1 SNHLY, CDR2 FYNNEI. This CDR3 contains 15 residues. DNA for the CDR3: TGTGCCAGCAGGGGGGTAAGGGGCTCCTACAATGAGCAGTTCTTC. Its translation: CASRGVRGSYNEQFF. Variable domain in full (rest from reference TRBV2 and TRBJ2-1): EPEVTQTPSHQVTQMGQEVILRCVPISNHLYFYWYRQILGQKVEFLVSFYNNEISEKSEIFDDQFSVERPDGSNFTLKIRSTKLEDSAMYFCASRGVRGSYNEQFFGPGTRLTVL.

The chain combines TRBV14 with TRBJ2-2; perhaps TRBD1 as D (7 bases). This CDR3 comprises 16 residues. V lost 4 bases and J 5 bases, leaving 17 bases between the germline ends. Germline V gene lookup returns CDR1 SGHDN and CDR2 FVKESK. The CDR3 DNA reads as TGTGCCAGCAGCCCAGGAGGAGGGGGCCTAACCGGGGAGCTGTTTTTT. Encoded protein: CASSPGGGGLTGELFF. Full variable domain (missing parts from reference TRBV14 and TRBJ2-2): EAGVTQFPSHSVIEKGQTVTLRCDPISGHDNLYWYRRVMGKEIKFLLHFVKESKQDESGMPNNRFLAERTGGTYSTLKVQPAELEDSGVYFCASSPGGGGLTGELFFGEGSRLTVL.

This clonotype occurred many times. V and J are TRBV10-1 and TRBJ2-7; 12 bases agree with TRBD2. The CDR3 extends over 16 amino acids. With V trimmed by 4 bases and J by 12 bases, 16 bases remained unmatched. The germline gives CDR1 WNHNN, CDR2 SYGVQD (reference sequence). CDR3 residues: CASSVSTSGRMGLLYF. The CDR3 DNA reads as TGCGCCAGCAGTGTATCGACTAGCGGGAGAATGGGGTTATTGTACTTC.

This sequence joins TRBV29-1 and TRBJ1-1, with D perhaps TRBD1 (5 bases). This CDR3 region has 13 residues. V was trimmed by 5 bases and J by 6 bases, leaving 16 bases between them. The germline CDR1 and CDR2 sequences are SQVTM and ANQGSEA. CDR3 nucleotide sequence: TGCAGCGTTTCTCGGCTAGGGGCTCCTGAAGCTTTCTTT. This encodes CSVSRLGAPEAFF.

This clonotype was seen ten or more times. V gene TRBV7-9 combines with J gene TRBJ2-1; D remains unclear. V was shortened by 10 bases and J by 6 bases, with 10 bases between the two germline ends. The CDR3 consists of 11 residues. The germline V gene encodes CDR1 SEHNR and CDR2 FQNEAQ (reference sequence). In nucleotides, the CDR3 is TGTGCCACCCAAGGGTTCAATGAGCAGTTCTTC. Amino acids: CATQGFNEQFF.

This clonotype occurred many times. The CDR3 sequence: CASSLDGTGTDTQYF. The CDR3 DNA follows: TGTGCCAGCAGCTTAGATGGGACTGGCACAGATACGCAGTATTTT. The chain has TRBV7-2 and TRBJ2-3, with D possibly TRBD2 on 6 matching bases. Germline CDR1 and CDR2: SGHTA and FQGNSA. Trimming took 1 base from V and 1 from J, leaving 9 bases between them. The CDR3 length is 15 residues.